This T cell receptor (beta chain) was sequenced during a study of blood T cell dynamics during melanoma immunotherapy. Documented time point: week 3, after first cycle of checkpoint inhibitor. The CDR3 has 15 residues. CDR1 is SGDLS, CDR2 YYNGEE, per germline. Trimming cost V 1 base and J 4 bases; bases outside gene matches: 7. TCRdb's copy holds only in-frame clones and misses some; the assay was immunoSEQ multiplex PCR. The table lists 10,000 to 12,000 clones, almost 85% of them singletons. The source was blood, collected from a patient treated with checkpoint blockade. The rearrangement uses TRBV9 and TRBJ1-2, with 7 bases matching TRBD1. The TCR comes from a human donor with melanoma. The CDR3 loop reads CASSVHKQGFYGYTF. CDR3 DNA sequence: TGTGCCAGCAGCGTACACAAACAGGGGTTCTATGGCTACACCTTC.